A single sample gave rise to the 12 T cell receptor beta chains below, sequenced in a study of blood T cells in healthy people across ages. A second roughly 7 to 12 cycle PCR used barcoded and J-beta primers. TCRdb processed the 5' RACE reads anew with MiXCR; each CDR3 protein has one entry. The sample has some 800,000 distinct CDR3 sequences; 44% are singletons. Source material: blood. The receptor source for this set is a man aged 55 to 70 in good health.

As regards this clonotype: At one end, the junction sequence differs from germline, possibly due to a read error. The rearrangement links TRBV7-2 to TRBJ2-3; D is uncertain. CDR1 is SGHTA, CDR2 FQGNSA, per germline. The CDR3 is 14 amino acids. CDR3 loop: CAGSFAPLTDTQYF. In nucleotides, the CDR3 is TGTGCCGGCAGCTTTGCTCCTTTAACAGATACGCAGTATTTT.

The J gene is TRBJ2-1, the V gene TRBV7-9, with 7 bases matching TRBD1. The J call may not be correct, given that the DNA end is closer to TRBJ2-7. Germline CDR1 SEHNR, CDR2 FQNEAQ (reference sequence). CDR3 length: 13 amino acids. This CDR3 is CASARGPYNEQYF. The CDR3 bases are TGTGCCAGCGCAAGGGGGCCCTACAATGAGCAGTACTTC.

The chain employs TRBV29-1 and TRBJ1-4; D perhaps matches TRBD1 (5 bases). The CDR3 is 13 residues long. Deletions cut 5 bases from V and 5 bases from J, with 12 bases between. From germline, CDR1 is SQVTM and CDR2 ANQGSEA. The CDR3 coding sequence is TGCAGCGTTCTCCGGGGCCAGAATGAAAAACTGTTTTTT. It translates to CSVLRGQNEKLFF.

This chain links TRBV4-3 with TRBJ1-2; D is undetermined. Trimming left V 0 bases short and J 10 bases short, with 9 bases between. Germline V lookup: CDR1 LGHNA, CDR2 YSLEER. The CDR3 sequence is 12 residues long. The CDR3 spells CASSQDGFIYTF. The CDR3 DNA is TGCGCCAGCAGCCAAGATGGCTTTATCTACACCTTC.

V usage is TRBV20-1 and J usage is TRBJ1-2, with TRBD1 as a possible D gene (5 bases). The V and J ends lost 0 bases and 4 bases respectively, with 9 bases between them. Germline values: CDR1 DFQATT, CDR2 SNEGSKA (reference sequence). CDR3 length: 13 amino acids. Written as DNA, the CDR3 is TGCAGTGCTAGAGAGGGACTTACCTATGGCTACACCTTC. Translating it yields CSAREGLTYGYTF.

CDR3 loop: CASSPPNEGRSNIQYF. CDR3 sequence (DNA): TGTGCCAGCTCACCCCCGAATGAGGGGCGCAGTAACATTCAGTACTTC. This chain joins TRBV18 and TRBJ2-4; D might be TRBD1 or TRBD2, each matching 5 bases. The V gene lost 3 bases and the J gene lost 7 bases, with 19 bases spanning the gap. CDR1 and CDR2 (germline): KGHSH, LQKENI. The CDR3 covers 16 residues.

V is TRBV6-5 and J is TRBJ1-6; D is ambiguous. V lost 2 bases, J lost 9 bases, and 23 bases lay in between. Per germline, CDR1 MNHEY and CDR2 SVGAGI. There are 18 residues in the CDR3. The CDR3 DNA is TGTGCCAGCAGTTACACCGGGAACCATCGTAGTAGTGGTTCACCCCTCCACTTT. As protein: CASSYTGNHRSSGSPLHF.

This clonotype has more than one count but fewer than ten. CDR3 protein: CASKAGSQGSPYNEQFF. Written as DNA, the CDR3 is TGTGCCAGCAAAGCGGGGTCACAGGGATCGCCCTACAATGAGCAGTTCTTC. The chain joins TRBV12-3 or TRBV12-4 to TRBJ2-1; weak D call: TRBD2 (7 bases). The CDR3 runs to 17 residues. The V end lost 7 bases, the J end lost 2 bases, and 21 bases lay between the germline ends.

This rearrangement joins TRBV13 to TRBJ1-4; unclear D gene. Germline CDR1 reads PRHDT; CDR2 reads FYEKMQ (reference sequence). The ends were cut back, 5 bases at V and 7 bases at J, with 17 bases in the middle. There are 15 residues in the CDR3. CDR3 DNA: TGTGCCAGCAGCACTAGGACTCCGGGTCGTGAAAAACTGTTTTTT. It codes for CASSTRTPGREKLFF.

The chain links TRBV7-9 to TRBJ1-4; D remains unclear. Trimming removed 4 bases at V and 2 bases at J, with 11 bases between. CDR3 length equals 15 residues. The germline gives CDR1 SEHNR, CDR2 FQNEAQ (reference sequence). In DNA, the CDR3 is TGTGCCAGCAGCTCCCGGGTGCAGACTAATGAAAAACTGTTTTTT. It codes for CASSSRVQTNEKLFF.

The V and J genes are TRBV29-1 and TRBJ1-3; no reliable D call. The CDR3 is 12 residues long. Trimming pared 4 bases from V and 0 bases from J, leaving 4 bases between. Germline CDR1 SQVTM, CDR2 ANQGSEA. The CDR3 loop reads CSVVSSGNTIYF. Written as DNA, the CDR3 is TGCAGCGTTGTCAGCTCTGGAAACACCATATATTTT.

Written as DNA, the CDR3 is TGCAGTGCTAGAGATTTAGGTATCGGCGAGCAGTACTTC. Its protein is CSARDLGIGEQYF. The chain links TRBV20-1 to TRBJ2-5; D gene unclear. The J call is in doubt because the DNA end fits TRBJ2-7 better. The CDR3 runs to 13 residues. In germline, CDR1 is DFQATT, CDR2 SNEGSKA (reference sequence).